One and the same sample provided the 22 T cell receptor beta chains below, sequenced in a study of T cell responses to AZD1222 COVID-19 vaccine. Some clones are missing from TCRdb's copy, which holds only in-frame ones; the method was immunoSEQ multiplex PCR. The data hold about 110,000 clones, with 75% to 90% observed a single time. This material consisted of peripheral blood, taken on day 0 of AZD1222 vaccination. These receptors were collected from an adult in good health.

The chain is built from TRBV28 and TRBJ1-1; 7 nucleotides line up with TRBD1. The germline CDR1 and CDR2 sequences are MDHEN and SYDVKM. The CDR3 is 14 amino acids. Trimming took 6 bases from V and 6 from J; bases not matched to a gene: 10. As DNA, the CDR3 is TGTGCCAGCAGCCTCCGGACAGGCAACGCTGAAGCTTTCTTT. Translated: CASSLRTGNAEAFF.

V is TRBV10-3 and J is TRBJ1-3, with D uncertain. Germline V lookup: CDR1 ENHRY, CDR2 SYGVKD. V lost 2 bases to trimming and J lost 3 bases, with 8 bases between them. The CDR3 extends over 14 amino acids. In DNA form, the CDR3 reads TGTGCCATCAGTGAGAGGGCGGATGGAAACACCATATATTTT. Amino acid sequence: CAISERADGNTIYF.

The chain links TRBV19 to TRBJ2-3; D unresolved. With 6 bases removed from V and 3 bases from J, the gap between germline ends came to 13 bases. CDR3 size: 14 residues. The germline CDR1 and CDR2 sequences are LNHDA and SQIVND (reference sequence). The CDR3 is CASSSGPATDTQYF. The CDR3 DNA reads TGTGCCAGTAGCTCCGGGCCGGCTACAGATACGCAGTATTTT.

CDR3 in DNA: TGTGCCAGCGGGGGGACTAGCGGGACCCCAGATACGCAGTATTTT. Its translation is CASGGTSGTPDTQYF. V is TRBV5-4 and J is TRBJ2-3; TRBD2 matches at 13 bases. The J segment lost 4 bases and the V segment lost 7 bases, leaving 6 bases of the junction unmatched. This CDR3 contains 15 residues. CDR1 and CDR2 (germline): SGHNT, YYREEE (reference sequence).

This clone was seen a single time. The chain has TRBV5-1 and TRBJ2-7; 11 bases fit TRBD2. This CDR3 has 16 residues. Germline V gene data show CDR1 as SGHRS and CDR2 as YFSETQ. The V gene end was trimmed by 0 bases and the J gene end by 6 bases; junction bases not matched to a gene: 8. This CDR3 is CASSLDIAGGHGEQYF. For the CDR3, the DNA is TGCGCCAGCAGCTTGGATATAGCGGGAGGGCACGGCGAGCAGTACTTC.

This chain links TRBV5-1 with TRBJ1-6, with D possibly TRBD1 on 6 matching bases. The V gene's germline CDR1 is SGHRS and CDR2 YFSETQ. V gave up 1 base and J gave up 7 bases, with 18 bases separating them. This CDR3 is built from 17 residues. This CDR3 reads CASSLTSSTGSNSPLHF. CDR3 nucleotides: TGCGCCAGCAGCTTGACGTCTAGTACAGGGTCCAATTCACCCCTCCACTTT.

The table lists this clone with a count of one. V is TRBV6-6 and J is TRBJ1-2; no reliable D call. Deletions cut 6 bases from V and 6 bases from J, with 14 bases between. Germline loops: CDR1 MNHNY, CDR2 SVGAGI (reference sequence). The length of the CDR3 is 13 residues. This CDR3 reads CASRLTSSDGYTF. The CDR3 DNA is TGTGCCAGCAGGCTTACTAGTTCGGATGGCTACACCTTC.

This chain uses TRBV10-2 with TRBJ2-6; the match to TRBD1 covers 8 bases. Per germline, CDR1 WSHSY and CDR2 SAAADI. This CDR3 is built from 11 residues. The junction had 7 bases not matched to a gene; V was cut back by 9 bases and J by 15 bases. CDR3 protein: CARDRAPPLTF. CDR3 nucleotide sequence: TGCGCCAGGGACAGGGCTCCCCCCCTGACTTTC.

The chain uses TRBV27 and TRBJ1-5; 8 bases map to TRBD1. Trimming cost V 5 bases and J 4 bases; bases outside gene matches: 4. The CDR3 runs 14 residues. CDR1 and CDR2 from the germline V gene are MNHEY and SMNVEV (reference sequence). CDR3 sequence reads: CASSPRQGNQPQHF. The CDR3, as DNA: TGTGCCAGCAGTCCCCGACAGGGGAATCAGCCCCAGCATTTT.

This chain connects TRBV28 to TRBJ1-3, with a possible D match to TRBD1 (6 bases). The CDR3 sequence is 15 residues long. Germline loops: CDR1 MDHEN, CDR2 SYDVKM. The V and J ends lost 4 bases and 4 bases respectively, with 14 bases between them. CDR3 sequence: CASSSPAGAGNTIYF. The CDR3 DNA reads TGTGCCAGCAGTTCTCCGGCGGGGGCAGGAAACACCATATATTTT.

The rearrangement links TRBV7-9 to TRBJ1-1, with D possibly being TRBD1 (5 bases). Germline V gives CDR1 SEHNR, CDR2 FQNEAQ (reference sequence). Trimming stripped 10 bases from V and 0 bases from J, with 12 bases between. This CDR3 comprises 13 residues. Here the CDR3 DNA reads TGTGCCACTTGTAGACAGATGAACACTGAAGCTTTCTTT. Translating gives CATCRQMNTEAFF. Combining the CDR3 with reference TRBV7-9 and TRBJ1-1 gives the whole variable domain DTGVSQNPRHKITKRGQNVTFRCDPISEHNRLYWYRQTLGQGPEFLTYFQNEAQLEKSRLLSDRFSAERPKGSFSTLEIQRTEQGDSAMYLCATCRQMNTEAFFGQGTRLTVV.

The chain carries TRBV18 and TRBJ2-1, with a tentative D call TRBD2 (6 bases). Germline loops: CDR1 KGHSH, CDR2 LQKENI. V was trimmed by 1 base and J by 7 bases, leaving 14 bases between them. CDR3 length: 15 amino acids. The CDR3 loop is CASSPLGSTWNEQFF. In nucleotides, the CDR3 is TGTGCCAGCTCACCACTCGGGAGTACGTGGAATGAGCAGTTCTTC.

CDR3 region: CASSLDLGYEQYF. The DNA of the CDR3 is TGTGCCAGCAGCTTAGATCTTGGATACGAGCAGTACTTC. J is TRBJ2-7 and V is TRBV11-3; unclear D gene. Germline CDR1 is SGHNT and CDR2 is YENEEA. With 0 bases removed from V and 4 bases from J, the gap between germline ends came to 7 bases. The CDR3 is 13 residues long.

This clone was seen a handful of times. The rearrangement joins TRBV24-1 to TRBJ2-1; TRBD2 agrees at 7 bases. Trimming at V came to 3 bases and at J to 5 bases, leaving 0 bases not matched to a gene. The CDR3 has 13 residues. Looked up from germline, CDR1 is KGHDR and CDR2 is SFDVKD. The CDR3 coding sequence is TGTGCCACCAGTGATGGACTAGACAATGAGCAGTTCTTC. Its protein product is CATSDGLDNEQFF.

This clone came up once. The rearrangement links TRBV15 to TRBJ2-3; no definite D call. Germline CDR1 and CDR2: LNHNV and YYDKDF (reference sequence). The CDR3 runs 14 residues. Trimming cost V 4 bases and J 5 bases, with 13 bases left between them. CDR3 in DNA: TGTGCCACCAGCATCGGTAGCCAGCAAGATACGCAGTATTTT. Translated: CATSIGSQQDTQYF.

On this clone itself: An end of the junction does not agree with germline; a read error may underlie this. The CDR3: CARSRRTSGVNTGELFF. CDR3 nucleotide sequence: TGCGCCCGCAGCCGACGGACTAGCGGGGTGAACACCGGGGAGCTGTTTTTT. This chain joins TRBV4-3 and TRBJ2-2; 12 nucleotides line up with TRBD2. This CDR3 is 17 amino acids long. Germline CDR1 is LGHNA and CDR2 is YSLEER.

This clone was counted a single time. The CDR3 protein is CATTPPPGQGYGYTF. CDR3 nucleotide sequence: TGTGCCACAACCCCCCCGCCGGGACAGGGGTATGGCTACACCTTC. The chain carries TRBV2 and TRBJ1-2; 10 nucleotides align to TRBD1. V was clipped by 10 bases and J by 5 bases; unmatched bases: 13. From germline, CDR1 is SNHLY and CDR2 FYNNEI. This CDR3 is built from 15 residues.

This sequence joins TRBV10-3 and TRBJ2-1; D is possibly TRBD2 (6 bases). V was trimmed by 7 bases and J by 8 bases, leaving 18 bases between them. The CDR3 length is 14 residues. Germline CDR1 ENHRY, CDR2 SYGVKD. The CDR3 loop reads CAITRDSSTDEQFF. DNA of the CDR3: TGTGCCATCACCCGGGACTCATCGACCGATGAGCAGTTCTTC.

This clone was counted only a few times. V and J are TRBV15 and TRBJ2-3, with TRBD2 identical over 12 bases. Germline CDR1 LNHNV, CDR2 YYDKDF (reference sequence). With V trimmed by 3 bases and J by 3 bases, 7 bases remained unmatched. The CDR3 consists of 17 residues. The chain's CDR3 is CATSRTRLAGETDTQYF. The CDR3 DNA sequence: TGTGCCACCAGCAGGACCCGACTAGCGGGAGAGACAGATACGCAGTATTTT.

The gene calls are TRBV6-5 and TRBJ1-5, with D perhaps TRBD1 (6 bases). The CDR3 sequence is 15 residues long. Trimming stripped 5 bases from V and 0 bases from J, with 11 bases between. Germline V lookup: CDR1 MNHEY, CDR2 SVGAGI. In DNA form, the CDR3 reads TGTGCCAGCAGTCACACAGGGAATAGCAATCAGCCCCAGCATTTT. It codes for CASSHTGNSNQPQHF.

V gene TRBV11-1 combines with J gene TRBJ2-2; maybe TRBD1 (5 bases). V shed 2 bases and J shed 1 base, with 11 bases lying between them. Germline CDR1 is SGHAT and CDR2 is FQDESV (reference sequence). CDR3 size: 16 residues. The CDR3 spells CASSLIGAQNTGELFF. The CDR3 coding sequence is TGTGCCAGCAGCTTAATAGGGGCGCAGAACACCGGGGAGCTGTTTTTT.

The rearrangement joins TRBV7-3 to TRBJ1-1; D gene uncertain. Trimming cost V 5 bases and J 0 bases, with 7 bases left between them. Germline CDR1 reads SGHTA; CDR2 reads FQGTGA. The CDR3 loop spans 13 amino acids. The CDR3 region is CASSLDLNTEAFF. The CDR3 coding sequence is TGTGCCAGCAGCCTGGACCTGAACACTGAAGCTTTCTTT.